This entry describes one T cell receptor (beta chain). CDR3 length: 16 residues. Trimming at V came to 4 bases and at J to 9 bases, leaving 10 bases not matched to a gene. Germline assignment: CDR1 SGDLS and CDR2 YYNGEE. In the source study's methods: From reference gene primer amplification, estimates of nucleated cell counts were derived. The assay was immunoSEQ multiplex PCR, and TCRdb's table has in-frame clones only and misses some. V and J calls and clone size follow that table, whereas D and trimming were derived from the DNA. The table shows more than 95,000 clones, with 86% occurring only once. This entry is derived from a study of blood T cell repertoires in COVID-19. Study information: COVID-19 samples, acute and convalescent, were from the United States, Italy and Spain. PBMCs, B-cell-depleted T cells, or T cells provided the cDNA or gDNA that made up the material.

The sequenced material came from peripheral blood. This chain connects TRBV9 to TRBJ2-1, with 13 bases lining up with TRBD2. The sequence was collected from a man in his sixties or seventies who had recovered from COVID-19. The CDR3 protein is CASSFRTSGSVGEQFF. The CDR3 coding sequence is TGTGCCAGCAGCTTTCGGACTAGCGGGAGTGTCGGTGAGCAGTTCTTC.